The subject of this entry is one T cell receptor (beta chain). The J segment lost 1 base and the V segment lost 6 bases, leaving 5 bases of the junction unmatched. The CDR3 consists of 14 residues. A second PCR of about 6 to 12 cycles used a sample-barcoded 5' primer and a J-beta primer mix. The template-switch adaptor, which had 12 random nucleotides, put a tag on each cDNA molecule. TCRdb fed the 5' RACE reads into MiXCR, producing one record per CDR3 protein. The sample yields roughly 1.6 million distinct CDR3 sequences, about 35% seen once. The sample originates from a study of blood T cells in healthy people across ages.

The sequence was obtained from a young woman in good health. This chain joins TRBV12-3 or TRBV12-4 and TRBJ1-2; TRBD1 agrees at 7 bases. Sequencing was carried out using blood. Written as DNA, the CDR3 is TGTGCCAGCAGACTCGGACAGGATAACTATGGCTACACCTTC. This gives the protein CASRLGQDNYGYTF.